This TCR beta chain was sequenced in a study of post-analysis software for immune sequencing data. The CDR3 extends over 14 amino acids. Germline V gives CDR1 PRHDT, CDR2 FYEKMQ (reference sequence). Trimming took off 7 bases at V and 3 bases at J, with 16 bases between the two ends. Overall study findings and caveats: Strong co-clustering by F measure linked samples that shared a preparation batch. Controls showed significantly higher normalized Chao1 diversity than did multiple sclerosis patients. Elevated frequency relative to controls characterized roughly five TRBV segments in patients, TRBV5-6, TRBV5-1 and TRBV20-1 among them.

This clonotype has only a few counts. As yet, its antigen is unknown. Unique molecular identifiers tagged the TCR beta cDNA libraries. One entry per CDR3 protein results from TCRdb running MiXCR on the PCR reads. Among roughly 800,000 distinct CDR3 sequences listed, just under 30% were seen once. This sequence joins TRBV13 and TRBJ2-7; TRBD1 might be the D (5 bases). The sequencing sample was made of blood. This receptor was taken from a girl aged 5 to 17 with multiple sclerosis. The CDR3 region has the DNA TGTGCCAGCACTTGGGCAGGGCGATACTACGAGCAGTACTTC. It specifies CASTWAGRYYEQYF.